This T cell receptor (beta chain) was sequenced during a study of human T cells and chemical hapten exposure. Via MiXCR, TCRdb re-called the RACE reads, giving one row per CDR3 protein. The table records 85,000 to 100,000 distinct CDR3 sequences, 9.5% to 15% of them present only once. The time point was: patch test 1, 2 weeks after DPC sensitization. Treatment meaning: therapeutic diphenylcyclopropenone sensitization with weekly scalp DPC. Every donor had alopecia and was 18 to 70 years old; all were suitable for DPC. Source: whole blood, taken in connection with sensitization to the hapten diphenylcyclopropenone (DPC). The TCR originated in a middle-aged woman with alopecia areata. Some clones in this sample may be carry-over from other donors' samples.

The CDR3 spells CASSTRSGRAEKLFF. In DNA form, the CDR3 reads TGTGCCAGCAGCACACGTTCCGGGAGAGCCGAAAAACTGTTTTTT. The chain links TRBV5-4 to TRBJ1-4, with D hard to call. Germline V CDR1 and CDR2: SGHNT, YYREEE (reference sequence). This CDR3 spans 15 amino acids. The V gene lost 4 bases and the J gene lost 8 bases, with 18 bases spanning the gap. The variable domain in full, with the rest retrieved from reference TRBV5-4 and TRBJ1-4, is ETGVTQSPTHLIKTRGQQVTLRCSSQSGHNTVSWYQQALGQGPQFIFQYYREEENGRGNFPPRFSGLQFPNYSSELNVNALELDDSALYLCASSTRSGRAEKLFFGSGTQLSVL.